This entry lists 6 T cell receptor beta chains sequenced from one sample in a study of blood T cell repertoires in COVID-19. TCRdb keeps only in-frame clones here, not all; method: immunoSEQ multiplex PCR. The data hold approximately 210,000 clones, with 82% observed a single time. The specimen sequenced was PBMCs or T cells enriched from blood (not recorded which). Receptor source: a man aged 35-49 years who had recovered from COVID-19.

The chain couples TRBV2 to TRBJ2-2, with a tentative D call TRBD1 (5 bases). The CDR3 is made up of 16 amino acids. V was shortened by 6 bases and J by 5 bases, with 19 bases between the two germline ends. CDR1 is SNHLY and CDR2 is FYNNEI in the germline V gene. This CDR3 reads CASSPQGNELTGELFF. The CDR3 region has the DNA TGTGCCAGCAGCCCCCAGGGAAACGAGCTGACCGGGGAGCTGTTTTTT.

This clone has just a few counts. The chain carries TRBV27 and TRBJ1-6; 10 bases fit TRBD1. Germline V gene data show CDR1 as MNHEY and CDR2 as SMNVEV (reference sequence). V shed 4 bases and J 10 bases; nucleotides not matched to a gene: 4. CDR3 size: 14 residues. As DNA, the CDR3 is TGTGCCAGCAGTTCCTGGGACAGGGGATCACCCCTCCACTTT. This gives the protein CASSSWDRGSPLHF.

The rearrangement joins TRBV9 to TRBJ1-1; 7 bases align to TRBD1. Per germline, CDR1 SGDLS and CDR2 YYNGEE. This CDR3 contains 16 residues. V gave up 1 base and J gave up 2 bases; unmatched junction bases: 8. The CDR3 region has the DNA TGTGCCAGCAGCGTATCGGGACAGAAAAAAAACACTGAAGCTTTCTTT. Its translation: CASSVSGQKKNTEAFF.

The chain combines TRBV9 with TRBJ2-5, with TRBD2 matching 9 bases. This CDR3 contains 16 residues. The germline V gene has CDR1 SGDLS and CDR2 YYNGEE. V shed 0 bases, J shed 4 bases, and the junction held 7 bases outside the gene matches. The CDR3 loop reads CASSVGNSGSVETQYF. DNA for the CDR3: TGTGCCAGCAGCGTAGGAAATAGCGGGAGTGTAGAGACCCAGTACTTC.

The genes are TRBV10-3 and TRBJ2-7, with 12 bases aligning to TRBD2. Germline assignment: CDR1 ENHRY and CDR2 SYGVKD. The junction had 16 bases not matched to a gene; V was cut back by 11 bases and J by 2 bases. This CDR3 contains 17 residues. This chain's CDR3 is CAASKSGTSGFTYEQYF. The DNA for the CDR3 is TGTGCCGCCTCTAAGTCCGGGACTAGCGGGTTCACCTACGAGCAGTACTTC.

This rearrangement joins TRBV5-4 to TRBJ1-3; TRBD1 matches at 10 bases. Germline V gene data show CDR1 as SGHNT and CDR2 as YYREEE (reference sequence). With V trimmed by 3 bases and J by 0 bases, 12 bases remained unmatched. The CDR3 spans 19 residues. This CDR3 is CASSSPGRTGGFSGNTIYF. CDR3 DNA: TGTGCCAGCAGCTCGCCGGGTAGGACAGGGGGTTTCTCTGGAAACACCATATATTTT.